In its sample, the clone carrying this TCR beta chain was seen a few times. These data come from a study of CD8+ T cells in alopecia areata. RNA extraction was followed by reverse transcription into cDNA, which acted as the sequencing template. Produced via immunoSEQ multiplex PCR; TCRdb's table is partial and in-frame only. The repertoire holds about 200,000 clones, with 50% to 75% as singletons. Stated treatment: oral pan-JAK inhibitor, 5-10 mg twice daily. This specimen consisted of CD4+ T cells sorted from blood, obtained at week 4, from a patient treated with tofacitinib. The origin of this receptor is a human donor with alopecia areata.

This CDR3 reads CAIRTDSSYNEQFF. The CDR3 nucleotides read TGTGCCATCAGGACGGATAGCTCCTACAATGAGCAGTTCTTC. This chain connects TRBV10-3 to TRBJ2-1; no clear D. Germline assignment: CDR1 ENHRY and CDR2 SYGVKD. The germline V and J ends were trimmed by 6 bases and 0 bases, with 9 bases remaining between them. The CDR3 contains 14 residues.